This T cell receptor beta chain was profiled in a study of blood T cell repertoires in COVID-19. Authors' analysis steps: Estimates of nucleated cell counts were drawn from the amplification of reference gene primers. Sequenced by immunoSEQ multiplex PCR; TCRdb stores in-frame clones only, minus some. D and trimming come from the DNA, and the V and J calls and clone size come from that table. The sample contains 200,000 to 300,000 clones, 85% to 90% of which appear only once. CDR3 length: 15 residues. Trimming shortened V by 6 bases and J by 3 bases, and 14 bases separated the two germline ends. CDR1 and CDR2 (germline): SNHLY, FYNNEI.

The rearrangement joins TRBV2 to TRBJ1-4; D may be TRBD1 (5 bases). The sample taken for sequencing was PBMCs or T cells enriched from blood (not recorded which). This sequence was found in a man aged 35-49 years who had recovered from COVID-19. The CDR3 DNA reads as TGTGCCAGCAGGAGGGGAGGGTCAGCTAATGAAAAACTGTTTTTT. Its protein is CASRRGGSANEKLFF.